This T cell receptor (beta chain) is drawn from a study of T cells in narcolepsy. Overall study: Patients with NT1 or NT2 and healthy control donors were enrolled.

Trimming removed 1 base from V and 5 bases from J; junction bases left unmatched: 5. Looked up from germline, CDR1 is GTSNPN and CDR2 is SVGIG (reference sequence). The length of the CDR3 is 14 residues. Concerning this clone itself: Its target is unknown.

Study observations and caveats: Autoreactive clone sequences were missing from some blood memory CD4+ repertoires.

The method was immunoSEQ multiplex PCR; TCRdb's version includes in-frame clones alone and lacks a portion of them. The table shows 25,000 to 35,000 clones, with 75% to 85% occurring only once. This clonotype was sampled from a human donor with narcolepsy. The sequencing sample was made of CD45RA- memory CD4+ T cells from PBMCs. The chain uses TRBV30 and TRBJ2-1; the match to TRBD1 covers 7 bases. The CDR3 is CAWSEGGLDNEQFF. The CDR3 bases are TGTGCCTGGAGTGAAGGGGGCCTAGACAATGAGCAGTTCTTC.